The entry below describes one TCR beta chain. Its antigen is undetermined. This sample is part of a study of response to subunit inactivated influenza vaccine. A single record per CDR3 protein comes from TCRdb applying MiXCR to the RT-PCR reads. The table shows over 750,000 distinct CDR3 sequences, with 21% occurring only once. Findings and caveats of the study: With each seasonal influenza vaccination, the authors suggested, few new T cells are recruited.

This CDR3 is 16 amino acids long. Losses at the gene ends were 5 bases for V and 2 bases for J; bases not matched to a gene: 5. Germline V gives CDR1 SGHRS, CDR2 YFSETQ. The sample was PBMCs from blood, taken 5 days after vaccination. The chain joins TRBV5-1 to TRBJ2-1; TRBD2 matches at 12 bases. This sequence originates from a man aged 50-59 years who received an inactivated influenza vaccine. In DNA, the CDR3 is TGCGCCAGCAGGGATCTAGCGGGGGGGCCCTACAATGAGCAGTTCTTC. This sequence encodes CASRDLAGGPYNEQFF.